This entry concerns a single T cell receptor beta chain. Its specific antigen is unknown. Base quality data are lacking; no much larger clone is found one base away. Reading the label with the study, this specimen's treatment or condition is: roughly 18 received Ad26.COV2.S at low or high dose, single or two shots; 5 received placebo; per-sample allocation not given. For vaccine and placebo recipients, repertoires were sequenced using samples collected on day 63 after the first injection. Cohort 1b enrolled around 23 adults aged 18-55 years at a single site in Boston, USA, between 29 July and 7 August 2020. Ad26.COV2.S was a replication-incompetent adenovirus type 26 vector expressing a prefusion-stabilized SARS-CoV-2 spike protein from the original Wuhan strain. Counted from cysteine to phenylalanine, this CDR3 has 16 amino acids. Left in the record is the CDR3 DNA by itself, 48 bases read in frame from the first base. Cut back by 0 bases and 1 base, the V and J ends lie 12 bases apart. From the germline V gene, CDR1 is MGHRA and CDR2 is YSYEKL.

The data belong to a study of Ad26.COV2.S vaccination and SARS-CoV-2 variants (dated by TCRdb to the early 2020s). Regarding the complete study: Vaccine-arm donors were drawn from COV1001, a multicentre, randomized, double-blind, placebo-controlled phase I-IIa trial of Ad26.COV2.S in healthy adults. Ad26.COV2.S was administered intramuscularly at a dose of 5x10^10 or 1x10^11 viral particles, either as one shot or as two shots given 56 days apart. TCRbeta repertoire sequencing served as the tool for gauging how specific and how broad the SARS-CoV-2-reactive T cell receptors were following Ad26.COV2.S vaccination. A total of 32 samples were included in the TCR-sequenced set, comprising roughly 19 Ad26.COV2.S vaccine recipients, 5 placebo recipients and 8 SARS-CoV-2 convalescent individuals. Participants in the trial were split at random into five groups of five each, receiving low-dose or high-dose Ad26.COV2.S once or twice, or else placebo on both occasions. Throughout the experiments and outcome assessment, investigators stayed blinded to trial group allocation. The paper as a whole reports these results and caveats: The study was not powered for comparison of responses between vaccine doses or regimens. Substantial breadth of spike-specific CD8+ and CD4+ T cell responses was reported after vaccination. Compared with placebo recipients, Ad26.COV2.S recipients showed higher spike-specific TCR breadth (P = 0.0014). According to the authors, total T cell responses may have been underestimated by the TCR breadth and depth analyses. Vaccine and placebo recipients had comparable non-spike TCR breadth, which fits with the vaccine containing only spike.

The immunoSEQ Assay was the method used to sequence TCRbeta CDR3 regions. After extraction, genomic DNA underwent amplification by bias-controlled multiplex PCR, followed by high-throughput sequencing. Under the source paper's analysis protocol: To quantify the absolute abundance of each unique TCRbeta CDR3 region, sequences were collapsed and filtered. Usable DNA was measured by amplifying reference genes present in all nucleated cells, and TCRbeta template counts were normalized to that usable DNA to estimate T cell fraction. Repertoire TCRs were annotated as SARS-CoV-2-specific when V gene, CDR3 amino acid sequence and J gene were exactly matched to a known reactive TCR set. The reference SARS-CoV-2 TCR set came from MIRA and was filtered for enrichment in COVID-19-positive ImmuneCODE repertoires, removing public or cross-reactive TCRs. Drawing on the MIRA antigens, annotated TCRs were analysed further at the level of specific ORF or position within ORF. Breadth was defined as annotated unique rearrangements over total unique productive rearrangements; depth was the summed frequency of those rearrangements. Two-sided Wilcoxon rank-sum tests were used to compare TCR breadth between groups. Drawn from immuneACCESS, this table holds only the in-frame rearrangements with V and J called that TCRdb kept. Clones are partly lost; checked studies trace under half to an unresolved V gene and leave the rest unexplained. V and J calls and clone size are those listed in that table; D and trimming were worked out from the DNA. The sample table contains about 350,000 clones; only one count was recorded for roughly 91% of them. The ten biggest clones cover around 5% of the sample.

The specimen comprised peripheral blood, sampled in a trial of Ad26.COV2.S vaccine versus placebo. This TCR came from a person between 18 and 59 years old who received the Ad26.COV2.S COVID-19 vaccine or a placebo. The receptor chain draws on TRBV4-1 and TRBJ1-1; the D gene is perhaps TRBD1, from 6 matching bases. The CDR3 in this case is CASSQDQGLPNTEAFF. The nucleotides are TGCGCCAGCAGCCAAGATCAGGGGTTACCGAACACTGAAGCTTTCTTT.